This T cell receptor (beta chain) was observed in a study of blood T cell repertoires in COVID-19 (dated by TCRdb to the early 2020s). At the level of the whole study: Samples covering the acute and convalescent phases of COVID-19 were provided by collaborators in the United States, Italy and Spain. Subjects who had been exposed to COVID-19, were actively infected with it, or had recovered from it provided the deeply sampled blood TCRbeta repertoires that made up the dataset. The prospective study material was composed of cDNA or gDNA derived from T cells, B-cell-depleted T cells, or PBMCs. The repertoires were released in a freely available public database meant as a resource for research on the immune response to SARS-CoV-2. The samples were drawn from two sources: the first 160 participants of the ongoing ImmuneRACE study, and about 1,300 subjects contributed by 6 global collaborators. The sample metadata nearly always contained a de-identified subject ID, COVID-19 status, age in years and sex. HLA class I and class II types, where available, came from metadata supplied by the sample provider rather than from assay-based typing.

TCRbeta CDR3 regions were amplified from genomic DNA by means of the immunoSEQ Assay, a bias-controlled multiplex PCR. In the authors' own workflow: Within the assay, amplification of reference gene primers was used to estimate how many nucleated cells each sample contained. To quantify the absolute abundance of each unique TCRbeta CDR3 rearrangement, sequence reads were collapsed and filtered. For each sample, productive Simpson clonality was calculated as the square root of Simpson's diversity index across productive rearrangements. Imported from immuneACCESS, the table was reduced by TCRdb to in-frame sequences with V and J called. These copies leave out some clones; in studies compared against another copy, an unresolved V gene accounts for under half, and the cause of the remainder is not known. Clone size and V and J calls were adopted from that table, with D and trimming inferred from the DNA. The sample includes approximately 68,000 clones, with around 83% observed a single time. Clones ranked in the top ten supply around 40% of the sample.

Each collaborating institution followed its own protocols to collect whole blood in K2EDTA tubes. Collaborator samples were shipped for TCRbeta analysis as frozen whole blood, isolated PBMCs, or DNA extracted from either sample type. Broad study findings and their caveats: Clinical and demographic metadata were provided uncurated, with the amount varying by source and participant.

According to the germline V gene (reference sequence), CDR1 reads MNHNY and CDR2 reads SVGAGI. The CDR3 contains 13 residues, cysteine and phenylalanine counted. CDR3 DNA only is kept here, 39 bases in frame from base 1. At the junction V is shortened by 5 bases and J by 6 bases, with 14 bases in between. This clone was recorded once. The antigen it recognizes is unknown. Base qualities are not recorded, but no much larger clone differs from it by a single base. The TCR sequence derives from a woman older than 75 with active or convalescent COVID-19. This chain is built from TRBV6-6 and TRBJ2-7; the D region possibly corresponds to TRBD2 (6 bases align). Source material: peripheral blood. CDR3 loop: CASSPREVSEQYF. The nucleotide sequence is given as TGTGCCAGCAGTCCAAGGGAGGTCTCCGAGCAGTACTTC.